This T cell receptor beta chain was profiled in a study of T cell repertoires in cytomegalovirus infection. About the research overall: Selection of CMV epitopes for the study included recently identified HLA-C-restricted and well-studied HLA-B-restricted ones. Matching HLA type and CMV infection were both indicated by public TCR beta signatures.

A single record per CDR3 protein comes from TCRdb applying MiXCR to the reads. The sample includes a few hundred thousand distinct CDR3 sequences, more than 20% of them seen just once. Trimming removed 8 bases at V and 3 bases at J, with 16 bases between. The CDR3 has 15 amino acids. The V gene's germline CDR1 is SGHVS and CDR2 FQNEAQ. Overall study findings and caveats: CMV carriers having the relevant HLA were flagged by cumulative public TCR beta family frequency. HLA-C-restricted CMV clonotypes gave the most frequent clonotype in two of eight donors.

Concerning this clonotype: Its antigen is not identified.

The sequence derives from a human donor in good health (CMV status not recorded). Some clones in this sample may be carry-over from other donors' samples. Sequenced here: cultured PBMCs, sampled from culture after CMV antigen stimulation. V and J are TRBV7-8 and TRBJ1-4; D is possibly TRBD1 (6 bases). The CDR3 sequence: CASGRDGGANEKLFF. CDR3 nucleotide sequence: TGTGCCAGCGGAAGAGACGGGGGCGCTAATGAAAAACTGTTTTTT.